The rows below give T cell receptor beta chains drawn from one sample of a study of cytomegalovirus exposure and HLA in healthy donors. Profiling relied on immunoSEQ multiplex PCR, and the TCRdb table lists in-frame clones only, not all of them. Of about 110,000 clones in the sample, 76% are singletons; the top ten hold over 10%. Source material: PBMCs. These receptors were collected from a man between 25 and 39 years old in good health and CMV-seropositive. The CDR3 runs from the conserved cysteine through the conserved F or W. The D gene is left open where the match is weak. Clone size appears in some rows only: once, few, many, or a class for an expanded clone.

clone size: NA; D gene: TRBD1; J gene: TRBJ2-7; V gene: TRBV6-6; CDR3 length: 14; CDR3 protein: CASGIRDRGHEQYF; CDR3 DNA: TGTGCCAGCGGAATCCGGGACAGGGGCCACGAACAGTACTTC
clone size: NA; D gene: NA; J gene: TRBJ1-1; V gene: TRBV4-3; CDR3 length: 16; CDR3 protein: CASSQRAQGTNTEAFF; CDR3 DNA: TGCGCCAGCAGCCAGCGCGCGCAGGGCACGAACACTGAAGCTTTCTTT
clone size: NA; D gene: NA; J gene: TRBJ2-2; V gene: TRBV7-3; CDR3 length: 16; CDR3 protein: CASSPRPGGLTGELFF; CDR3 DNA: TGTGCCAGCAGCCCTCGACCCGGGGGACTCACCGGGGAGCTGTTTTTT
clone size: few; D gene: NA; J gene: TRBJ2-7; V gene: TRBV19; CDR3 length: 15; CDR3 protein: CASSTRPVGRGEQYF; CDR3 DNA: TGTGCCAGTAGTACACGACCGGTAGGGAGAGGCGAGCAGTACTTC
clone size: few; D gene: TRBD1; J gene: TRBJ2-7; V gene: TRBV4-3; CDR3 length: 15; CDR3 protein: CASSQAGTGAYEQYF; CDR3 DNA: TGCGCCAGCAGCCAAGCCGGGACAGGCGCCTACGAGCAGTACTTC
clone size: NA; D gene: TRBD1; J gene: TRBJ2-5; V gene: TRBV5-8; CDR3 length: 17; CDR3 protein: CASSGDREVYNQETQYF; CDR3 DNA: TGTGCCAGCAGCGGGGACAGGGAGGTCTACAACCAAGAGACCCAGTACTTC
clone size: NA; D gene: TRBD1; J gene: TRBJ2-1; V gene: TRBV7-9; CDR3 length: 14; CDR3 protein: CASSLGDRTHEQFF; CDR3 DNA: TGTGCCAGCAGCTTAGGGGACAGAACGCATGAGCAGTTCTTC
clone size: NA; D gene: TRBD1; J gene: TRBJ1-5; V gene: TRBV2; CDR3 length: 14; CDR3 protein: CASTRGQDNQPQHF; CDR3 DNA: TGTGCCAGCACCCGGGGACAGGACAATCAGCCCCAGCATTTT
clone size: NA; D gene: TRBD1; J gene: TRBJ2-1; V gene: TRBV7-2; CDR3 length: 15; CDR3 protein: CASSRVWTGGNEQFF; CDR3 DNA: TGTGCCAGCAGCCGGGTCTGGACAGGGGGCAATGAGCAGTTCTTC
clone size: NA; D gene: TRBD2; J gene: TRBJ2-5; V gene: TRBV9; CDR3 length: 15; CDR3 protein: CASSVVSSGVETQYF; CDR3 DNA: TGTGCCAGCAGCGTAGTATCTAGCGGGGTTGAGACCCAGTACTTC
clone size: few; D gene: NA; J gene: TRBJ1-2; V gene: TRBV12-5; CDR3 length: 14; CDR3 protein: CASGLSTTNYGYTF; CDR3 DNA: TGTGCTAGTGGTTTGAGTACTACTAACTATGGCTACACCTTC
clone size: NA; D gene: NA; J gene: TRBJ2-1; V gene: TRBV30; CDR3 length: 16; CDR3 protein: CAWSEPAEISYNEQFF; CDR3 DNA: TGTGCCTGGAGTGAACCAGCGGAGATCTCCTACAATGAGCAGTTCTTC
clone size: NA; D gene: NA; J gene: TRBJ2-1; V gene: TRBV9; CDR3 length: 14; CDR3 protein: CASSVARRGNEQFF; CDR3 DNA: TGTGCCAGCAGCGTAGCCCGAAGGGGCAATGAGCAGTTCTTC
clone size: NA; D gene: NA; J gene: TRBJ2-1; V gene: TRBV4-1; CDR3 length: 13; CDR3 protein: CASSQKGVAGRFF; CDR3 DNA: TGCGCCAGCAGCCAAAAGGGGGTGGCAGGTCGGTTCTTC
clone size: few; D gene: NA; J gene: TRBJ2-7; V gene: TRBV11-2; CDR3 length: 12; CDR3 protein: CASSYDRTEQYF; CDR3 DNA: TGTGCCAGCAGCTACGACAGGACCGAGCAGTACTTC
clone size: NA; D gene: TRBD2; J gene: TRBJ2-1; V gene: TRBV11-2; CDR3 length: 13; CDR3 protein: CASSLSGGGEQFF; CDR3 DNA: TGTGCCAGCAGCCTGAGCGGGGGGGGCGAGCAGTTCTTC
clone size: few; D gene: TRBD2; J gene: TRBJ2-1; V gene: TRBV29-1; CDR3 length: 13; CDR3 protein: CSGTSGEYNEQFF; CDR3 DNA: TGCAGCGGTACTAGCGGGGAATACAATGAGCAGTTCTTC
clone size: NA; D gene: TRBD2; J gene: TRBJ2-1; V gene: TRBV6-5; CDR3 length: 14; CDR3 protein: CASKKSGVYNEQFF; CDR3 DNA: TGTGCCAGCAAGAAAAGCGGGGTCTACAATGAGCAGTTCTTC
clone size: NA; D gene: NA; J gene: TRBJ1-1; V gene: TRBV5-6; CDR3 length: 12; CDR3 protein: CASSLMRTEAFF; CDR3 DNA: TGTGCCAGCAGCTTGATGAGGACTGAAGCTTTCTTT
clone size: NA; D gene: NA; J gene: TRBJ2-2; V gene: TRBV5-1; CDR3 length: 12; CDR3 protein: CASSPSSGELFF; CDR3 DNA: TGCGCCAGCAGCCCCTCTTCCGGGGAGCTGTTTTTT
clone size: NA; D gene: NA; J gene: TRBJ1-5; V gene: TRBV6-6; CDR3 length: 15; CDR3 protein: CASSWGTYSNQPQHF; CDR3 DNA: TGTGCCAGCAGTTGGGGCACTTATAGCAATCAGCCCCAGCATTTT
clone size: NA; D gene: NA; J gene: TRBJ1-5; V gene: TRBV15; CDR3 length: 14; CDR3 protein: CATSRGAGKQPQHF; CDR3 DNA: TGTGCCACCAGCAGAGGGGCAGGAAAGCAGCCCCAGCATTTT